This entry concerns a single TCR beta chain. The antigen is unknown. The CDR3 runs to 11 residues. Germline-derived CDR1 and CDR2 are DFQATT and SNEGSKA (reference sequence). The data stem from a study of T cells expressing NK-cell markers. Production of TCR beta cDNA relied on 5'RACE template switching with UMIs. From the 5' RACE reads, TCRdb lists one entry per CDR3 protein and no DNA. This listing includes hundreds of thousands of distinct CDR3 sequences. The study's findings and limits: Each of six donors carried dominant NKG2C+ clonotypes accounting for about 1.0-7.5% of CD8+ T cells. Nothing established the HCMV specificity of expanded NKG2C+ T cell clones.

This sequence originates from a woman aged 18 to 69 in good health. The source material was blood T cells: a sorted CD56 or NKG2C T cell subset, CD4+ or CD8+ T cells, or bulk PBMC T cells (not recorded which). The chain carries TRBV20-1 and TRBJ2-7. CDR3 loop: CSASWDYEQYF.